The 11 T cell receptor beta chains below all came from one sample that was sequenced in a study of blood T cell repertoires in COVID-19 (dated by TCRdb to 2019 to 2021). The library was made by the immunoSEQ multiplex PCR assay. Here the immuneACCESS table is served through TCRdb, limited to in-frame sequences with V and J called. Missing clones are a known gap in these copies; in checked studies unresolved V genes cover under half, and the rest lacks a known reason. Present in this sample are 240,000 or so clones, more than 75% of which were seen just once. Just under 1% of the sample is taken by the ten largest. Input material: peripheral blood. The receptors originated from a woman in her forties who had recovered from COVID-19.

This clone was detected a few times. The chain employs TRBV7-8 and TRBJ2-7; 7 nucleotides agree with TRBD1. The V gene end was trimmed by 5 bases and the J gene end by 4 bases; junction bases not matched to a gene: 14. CDR3 length: 16 residues. Germline values: CDR1 SGHVS, CDR2 FQNEAQ. CDR3 loop: CASSHRPGGQPYEQYF. The CDR3 nucleotides are TGTGCCAGCAGCCACCGACCAGGGGGACAGCCTTACGAGCAGTACTTC.

CDR3 sequence: CASRGTAGGGEAFF. The DNA of the CDR3 is TGTGCCAGCAGAGGGACCGCCGGGGGAGGTGAAGCTTTCTTT. This chain joins TRBV6-5 and TRBJ1-1, with a possible D match to TRBD1 (5 bases). The V end was cut by 6 bases, the J end by 7 bases, with 18 bases between. The CDR3 totals 14 residues. Per germline, CDR1 MNHEY and CDR2 SVGAGI.

The genes are TRBV6-5 and TRBJ2-7, with D tentatively TRBD2 (5 bases). The CDR3 spans 11 residues. In germline, CDR1 is MNHEY, CDR2 SVGAGI. V was cut by 10 bases and J by 9 bases, with 16 bases left in between. The CDR3 nucleotides are TGTGCCACCACGTATTTTGGGAGGCAGTACGTC. Protein product: CATTYFGRQYV.

This sequence joins TRBV20-1 and TRBJ2-7; a possible D gene is TRBD2 (6 bases). Per the germline V gene, CDR1 is DFQATT and CDR2 is SNEGSKA (reference sequence). The CDR3 spans 13 residues. V was trimmed by 3 bases and J by 4 bases, leaving 13 bases between them. CDR3 loop: CSASGQAGYEQYF. The CDR3 DNA is TGCAGTGCTAGTGGGCAGGCGGGGTACGAGCAGTACTTC.

For this clone: This specimen includes other DNA sequences encoding the same CDR3. V is TRBV12-3 or TRBV12-4 and J is TRBJ2-5; D is possibly TRBD2 (5 bases). V dropped 5 bases and J dropped 5 bases, with 6 bases sitting between them. The CDR3 is 11 amino acids. The CDR3 here is CASSPGETQYF. In nucleotides, the CDR3 is TGTGCCAGCAGTCCGGGGGAGACCCAGTACTTC.

This rearrangement joins TRBV5-4 to TRBJ2-1, with 10 positions matching TRBD2. CDR1 is SGHNT, CDR2 YYREEE, per germline (reference sequence). There are 14 residues in the CDR3. V lost 4 bases to trimming and J lost 6 bases; unmatched junction nucleotides: 4. CDR3 coding DNA: TGTGCCAGCAGCCCAAGCGGGAGGGCCAATGAGCAGTTCTTC. It is translated as CASSPSGRANEQFF.

V is TRBV7-9 and J is TRBJ1-2, with D tentatively TRBD1 (5 bases). Between the trimmed V and J ends, which lost 2 bases and 5 bases, there was a span of 9 bases. The CDR3 is 13 residues long. Germline V gene data show CDR1 as SEHNR and CDR2 as FQNEAQ (reference sequence). This CDR3 reads CASSLSRDYGYTF. The CDR3 nucleotides are TGTGCCAGCAGCTTAAGCAGGGATTATGGCTACACCTTC.

The chain recombines TRBV7-9 with TRBJ2-7; TRBD1 matches 9 bases. After removal of 5 bases from V and 3 bases from J, the junction contained 8 bases not matched to a gene. Germline assignment: CDR1 SEHNR and CDR2 FQNEAQ (reference sequence). The CDR3 totals 15 residues. The CDR3 reads CASSPQGTGLYEQYF. CDR3 DNA sequence: TGTGCCAGCAGCCCGCAGGGGACAGGGCTCTACGAGCAGTACTTC.

This chain joins TRBV7-2 and TRBJ2-1; D remains unclear. Trimming took off 5 bases at V and 12 bases at J, with 11 bases between the two ends. CDR1 SGHTA and CDR2 FQGNSA come from the germline V gene. The CDR3 extends over 11 amino acids. CDR3: CASSLDGPQFF. The CDR3 nucleotides are TGTGCCAGCAGCCTAGATGGGCCGCAGTTCTTC.

The rearrangement links TRBV9 to TRBJ2-3, with D possibly TRBD2 on 5 matching bases. This CDR3 comprises 16 residues. Germline V gene data show CDR1 as SGDLS and CDR2 as YYNGEE. Trimming took off 1 base at V and 2 bases at J, with 14 bases between the two ends. In nucleotides, the CDR3 is TGTGCCAGCAGCGTATTGGGAGCGCCTCACACAGATACGCAGTATTTT. Translation: CASSVLGAPHTDTQYF.

The rearrangement joins TRBV18 to TRBJ1-3; 9 bases map to TRBD1. The germline V gene encodes CDR1 KGHSH and CDR2 LQKENI. The CDR3 length is 18 residues. Trimming removed 0 bases from V and 4 bases from J; junction bases left unmatched: 10. The chain's CDR3 is CASSPPGGTGLRGNTIYF. CDR3 DNA: TGTGCCAGCTCACCACCCGGTGGGACAGGGTTAAGAGGAAACACCATATATTTT. The full variable domain, its missing parts supplied by reference TRBV18 and TRBJ1-3, is NAGVMQNPRHLVRRRGQEARLRCSPMKGHSHVYWYRQLPEEGLKFMVYLQKENIIDESGMPKERFSAEFPKEGPSILRIQQVVRGDSAAYFCASSPPGGTGLRGNTIYFGEGSWLTVV.